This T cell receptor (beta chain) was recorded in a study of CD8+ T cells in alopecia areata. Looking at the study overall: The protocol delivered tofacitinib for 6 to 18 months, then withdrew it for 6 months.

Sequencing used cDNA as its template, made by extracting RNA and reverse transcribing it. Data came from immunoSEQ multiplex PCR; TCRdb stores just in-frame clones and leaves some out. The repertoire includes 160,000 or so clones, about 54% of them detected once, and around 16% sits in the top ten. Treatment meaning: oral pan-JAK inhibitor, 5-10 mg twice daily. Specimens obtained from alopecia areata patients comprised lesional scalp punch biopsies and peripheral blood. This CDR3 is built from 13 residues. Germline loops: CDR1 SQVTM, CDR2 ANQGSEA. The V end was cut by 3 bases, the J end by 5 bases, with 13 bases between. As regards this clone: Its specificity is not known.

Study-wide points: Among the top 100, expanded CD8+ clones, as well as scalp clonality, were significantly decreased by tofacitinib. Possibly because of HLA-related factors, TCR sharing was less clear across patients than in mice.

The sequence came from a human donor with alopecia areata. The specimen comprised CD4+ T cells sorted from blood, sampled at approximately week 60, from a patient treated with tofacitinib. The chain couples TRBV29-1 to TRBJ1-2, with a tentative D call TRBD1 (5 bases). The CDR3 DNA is TGCAGCGTTGATGACAGAACTTTTTATGGCTACACCTTC. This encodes CSVDDRTFYGYTF. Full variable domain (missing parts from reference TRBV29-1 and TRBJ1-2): SAVISQKPSRDICQRGTSLTIQCQVDSQVTMMFWYRQQPGQSLTLIATANQGSEATYESGFVIDKFPISRPNLTFSTLTVSNMSPEDSSIYLCSVDDRTFYGYTFGSGTRLTVV.